Sequencing of this T cell receptor (beta chain) was carried out in a study of molecular identifiers for immune sequencing clone quantification (dated by TCRdb to 2017 to 2018). For the study in its entirety: In a replicate experiment, RNA from roughly 20,000 or 100,000 naive CD8 T cells was split into five aliquots, four of which were sequenced. This methods study benchmarked molecular-identifier clustering-based TCR repertoire sequencing (MIDCIRS) and TCR RNA copy counting, using CD8 T cells to do so. What the study reported, not specific to this receptor: Highly expanded clone sizes could be underestimated because identical TCR molecules may share a barcode. In CMV-specific effector cells, clones with more than 20 RNA copies contained over 97% of molecules, whereas in naive cells such clones contained under 1% of molecules. About 3 recovered TCR RNA copies per cell were obtained by modeling, versus about 9.7 by digital PCR, implying a capture efficiency of about 30%. When barcode sub-clustering was omitted, TCR diversity was inflated by chimeric consensus sequences, with chimeras reaching as high as 47%. Spiked-in Jurkat TCR RNA (10 copies' worth), which is not part of the donor repertoire, was contained in the naive libraries. A single cell's worth of spiked-in Jurkat TCR RNA was reported detectable even among one million naive CD8 T cells.

This clonotype was counted a few times. The clone's antigen remains unknown. No per-base quality is available; no much larger clone lies one base away. Libraries of naive CD8 T cells were generated from about 19,000 to 1,100,000 sorted cells, with 10%, 30% or 50% of the purified RNA used. On a BD FACSAria II, naive CD8 T cells were FACS-sorted as CD8+CD4-CCR7+CD45RA+ and collected into RLT Plus buffer. To test detection sensitivity, Jurkat RNA equal to 9 to 10 TCR copies was added to samples of about 20,000-1,000,000 naive CD8 T cells. Enrichment of CD8 T cells was done with RosetteSep CD8+ T Cell Enrichment Cocktail plus Ficoll-Paque, and ACK red cell lysis came afterward. V is cut back by 1 base and J by 4 bases, with 11 bases in the junction unmatched. Sequences LGHNA (CDR1) and YSLEER (CDR2) are obtained from the germline V gene. The CDR3 starts with the cysteine, ends with the phenylalanine, and has 18 residues. The CDR3 DNA has 54 bases and is translated from base 1.

Libraries were built with PCR. Sequencing was carried out with an Illumina HiSeq 4000. Bulk TCR libraries were generated as previously described, with the TCR primers listed in Table S5 used. The Qiagen AllPrep DNA/RNA kit was used to purify total RNA. Before any analysis, reads coming from multiple sequencing runs of the same library were combined into one pool. As for how the authors treated the data: Only reads with exact TCR constant sequence were kept, trimmed to 150 nt, and grouped by their 12-nt molecular barcodes. Reads inside each barcode group were sub-clustered using a 15% Levenshtein threshold, and a quality-weighted consensus sequence was constructed for each RNA molecule. Non-functional sequences were discarded, and so were lower-count sequences lying one edit away from another sequence. Based on fitting two negative binomial distributions, any barcode sub-cluster with under 20% of the maximum read count was discarded. The public reads were run again by TCRdb, first through fastp at Q25 and then through MiXCR, and only productive beta chains were kept. All rows with the same CDR3 protein become a single entry with the most common DNA and genes. TCRdb, rather than the study authors, made the V and J calls. Here the sample has a few hundred thousand distinct CDR3 sequences; 20% to 25% occur a single time. Together, the top ten hold approximately 0.84% of the sample.

This sequence uses TRBV4-3 and TRBJ1-3, with 9 central nucleotides matching TRBD1. The clonotype originates from a human donor in good health. Some libraries in this study had Jurkat cell RNA spiked in. Sequenced: naive CD8+ T cells from blood, with Jurkat cell RNA spiked in. According to the study, the label for this sample's cell subset or site signals: FACS-sorted CD8+CD4-CCR7+CD45RA+ naive T cells. This receptor has the CDR3 CASSQGDRAVVEGNTIYF. The nucleotides read TGCGCCAGCAGCCAAGGGGACAGGGCTGTTGTTGAGGGAAACACCATATATTTT.